Below are 25 T cell receptor beta chains sequenced from a single sample in a study of blood T cell repertoires in COVID-19. This table comes from immunoSEQ multiplex PCR, and its TCRdb copy is limited to in-frame clones, with some not included. The sample carries about 50,000 clones, over 75% recorded once. The sequenced sample consisted of peripheral blood. These receptors were collected from a human donor in a cohort sampled during active COVID-19. The donor label of this sample is uncertain.

This clone was observed once. The rearrangement uses TRBV6-5 and TRBJ2-5; TRBD1 matches at 7 bases. The CDR3 length is 15 residues. Trimming took 7 bases from V and 3 from J; bases not matched to a gene: 11. Germline assignment: CDR1 MNHEY and CDR2 SVGAGI. The DNA for the CDR3 is TGTGCCAGCAACCAGGGACAGAAAACTAAAGAGACCCAGTACTTC. Translated, it gives CASNQGQKTKETQYF.

The chain has TRBV11-2 and TRBJ2-6, with 9 bases fitting TRBD1. J was trimmed by 1 base and V by 5 bases; bases with no gene match: 6. The CDR3 is 17 amino acids. The germline CDR1 and CDR2 sequences are SGHAT and FQNNGV. In DNA form, the CDR3 reads TGTGCCAGCAGCCGGGGACAGGGAGGATCTGGGGCCAACGTCCTGACTTTC. Its translation: CASSRGQGGSGANVLTF.

A few counts support this clone. The rearrangement joins TRBV29-1 to TRBJ1-2; 7 nucleotides align to TRBD1. Germline CDR1 SQVTM, CDR2 ANQGSEA. The CDR3 contains 13 residues. Trimming took 6 bases from V and 3 from J; bases not matched to a gene: 7. The CDR3 DNA reads TGCAGCGTCCCTTCGACAGGGCACTATGGCTACACCTTC. This translates into CSVPSTGHYGYTF. The entire variable domain, with the rest obtained from reference TRBV29-1 and TRBJ1-2, is as follows: SAVISQKPSRDICQRGTSLTIQCQVDSQVTMMFWYRQQPGQSLTLIATANQGSEATYESGFVIDKFPISRPNLTFSTLTVSNMSPEDSSIYLCSVPSTGHYGYTFGSGTRLTVV.

The chain carries TRBV4-2 and TRBJ2-2; TRBD1 matches 10 bases. The germline CDR1 and CDR2 sequences are LGHNA and YNFKEQ. V trimming: 4 bases; J trimming: 5 bases; junction bases outside the gene matches: 7. The CDR3 is 16 amino acids. The CDR3 is CASSPRGQGTTGELFF. Written as DNA, the CDR3 is TGTGCCAGCAGCCCCCGGGGACAGGGGACGACCGGGGAGCTGTTTTTT.

V gene TRBV29-1 combines with J gene TRBJ2-3; tentative D call: TRBD1 (5 bases). The V end lost 5 bases, the J end lost 2 bases, and 11 bases lay between the germline ends. The CDR3 runs to 13 residues. Germline CDR1 SQVTM, CDR2 ANQGSEA. CDR3 sequence reads: CSVRQPYTDTQYF. The CDR3 DNA reads TGCAGCGTTCGACAGCCCTACACAGATACGCAGTATTTT.

The chain employs TRBV5-6 and TRBJ1-2; D may be TRBD1 (5 bases). CDR3 length equals 13 residues. Trimming removed 5 bases at V and 4 bases at J, with 12 bases between. Germline values: CDR1 SGHDT, CDR2 YYEEEE. The CDR3 region is CASRPLDSYGYTF. The CDR3 nucleotides are TGTGCCAGCAGACCCTTAGACAGCTATGGCTACACCTTC. Supplemented by reference TRBV5-6 and TRBJ1-2, the full variable domain reads DAGVTQSPTHLIKTRGQQVTLRCSPKSGHDTVSWYQQALGQGPQFIFQYYEEEERQRGNFPDRFSGHQFPNYSSELNVNALLLGDSALYLCASRPLDSYGYTFGSGTRLTVV.

V and J are TRBV19 and TRBJ1-2; maybe TRBD1 (6 bases). Per germline, CDR1 LNHDA and CDR2 SQIVND (reference sequence). The CDR3 covers 17 residues. The V end lost 7 bases, the J end lost 4 bases, and 25 bases lay between the germline ends. The CDR3 nucleotides read TGTGCCAGTACCGATATCCCCGCAGGGGCGGGGGCCTATGGCTACACCTTC. Translation: CASTDIPAGAGAYGYTF.

This clone has only one observation. The CDR3 here is CASSPGLRGYTF. CDR3 in DNA: TGTGCCAGCAGTCCCGGACTGCGTGGCTACACCTTC. The chain uses TRBV12-3 or TRBV12-4 and TRBJ1-2, with no clear D. V lost 5 bases and J 7 bases, leaving 11 bases between the germline ends. The CDR3 contains 12 residues.

The rearrangement uses TRBV27 and TRBJ2-1; maybe TRBD1 (6 bases). Deletions cut 10 bases from V and 8 bases from J, with 12 bases between. This CDR3 comprises 11 residues. CDR1 MNHEY and CDR2 SMNVEV come from the germline V gene (reference sequence). In DNA form, the CDR3 reads TGTGCCACCATCAGGGGATATGAGCAGTTCTTC. Amino acid sequence: CATIRGYEQFF.

The chain recombines TRBV15 with TRBJ2-3, with D possibly matching TRBD1 (5 bases). The CDR3 runs 13 residues. CDR1 LNHNV and CDR2 YYDKDF come from the germline V gene (reference sequence). Trimming took off 5 bases at V and 3 bases at J, with 9 bases between the two ends. DNA of the CDR3: TGTGCCACCAGCGCAGGGCTGACAGATACGCAGTATTTT. This translates into CATSAGLTDTQYF.

The chain couples TRBV7-2 to TRBJ2-1, with 15 bases identical to TRBD2. Germline V CDR1 and CDR2: SGHTA, FQGNSA. With V trimmed by 4 bases and J by 8 bases, 6 bases remained unmatched. The length of the CDR3 is 16 residues. DNA of the CDR3: TGTGCCAGCAGCTGGACTAGCGGGGGGGCCGGGGATGAGCAGTTCTTC. This sequence encodes CASSWTSGGAGDEQFF.

A word on this clone: An end of the junction differs from the germline gene, which may be a read error. CDR3 residues: CASSPGTGHGYTF. The DNA for the CDR3 is TGTGCCAGCAGCCCAGGGACAGGGCATGGCTATACCTTC. The chain is built from TRBV7-3 and TRBJ1-2, with TRBD1 matching over 9 bases. Germline V gene lookup returns CDR1 SGHTA and CDR2 FQGTGA. This CDR3 has 13 residues.

This chain uses TRBV19 with TRBJ2-7, with 8 bases identical to TRBD2. Per germline, CDR1 LNHDA and CDR2 SQIVND (reference sequence). V dropped 6 bases and J dropped 3; count of bases not matched to a gene: 10. The CDR3 covers 15 residues. The CDR3 region has the DNA TGTGCCAGTAGCACCTTCCCCGGGGGGGGCTACGAGCAGTACTTC. This translates into CASSTFPGGGYEQYF.

The J gene is TRBJ2-1, the V gene TRBV6-4; TRBD1 matches 8 bases. V shed 4 bases and J 7 bases; nucleotides not matched to a gene: 12. This CDR3 comprises 16 residues. Germline loops: CDR1 MRHNA, CDR2 SNTAGT. CDR3: CASSVNTGGVWNEQFF. The CDR3 DNA sequence: TGTGCCAGCAGTGTCAATACAGGGGGAGTGTGGAATGAGCAGTTCTTC.

This sequence joins TRBV29-1 and TRBJ1-2; 7 nucleotides line up with TRBD1. The CDR3 extends over 13 amino acids. Germline assignment: CDR1 SQVTM and CDR2 ANQGSEA. Unmatched junction bases numbered 8, after V lost 3 bases and J lost 7 bases. The CDR3 protein is CSVEADRIFGYTF. CDR3 DNA sequence: TGCAGCGTTGAGGCGGACAGGATCTTTGGCTACACCTTC.

The chain employs TRBV7-9 and TRBJ2-3; possible D gene TRBD1, 5 bases. The ends were cut back, 5 bases at V and 0 bases at J, with 12 bases in the middle. CDR1 SEHNR and CDR2 FQNEAQ come from the germline V gene (reference sequence). The CDR3 has 15 amino acids. The CDR3 DNA is TGTGCCAGCAGCCGTGGGGCGGCTAGCACAGATACGCAGTATTTT. Its protein product is CASSRGAASTDTQYF.

V is TRBV2 and J is TRBJ1-3; D is possibly TRBD1 (5 bases). In germline, CDR1 is SNHLY, CDR2 FYNNEI. The length of the CDR3 is 14 residues. V was clipped by 2 bases and J by 4 bases, with 9 bases between them. The CDR3 sequence: CASSETGVGNTIYF. The CDR3 DNA follows: TGTGCCAGCAGTGAAACAGGCGTCGGAAACACCATATATTTT.

The chain carries TRBV5-1 and TRBJ1-4; 7 nucleotides line up with TRBD1. Germline CDR1 SGHRS, CDR2 YFSETQ. The CDR3 runs 18 residues. J lost 8 bases, V lost 3 bases, and 19 bases had no gene match. The CDR3 loop reads CASSWGSVDRRVNEKLFF. The CDR3 coding sequence is TGCGCCAGCAGCTGGGGAAGCGTGGACAGGCGAGTAAACGAAAAACTGTTTTTT. Combining the CDR3 with reference TRBV5-1 and TRBJ1-4 gives the whole variable domain KAGVTQTPRYLIKTRGQQVTLSCSPISGHRSVSWYQQTPGQGLQFLFEYFSETQRNKGNFPGRFSGRQFSNSRSEMNVSTLELGDSALYLCASSWGSVDRRVNEKLFFGSGTQLSVL.

The chain recombines TRBV27 with TRBJ1-3, with a weak D call TRBD1 (5 bases). Germline V gene data show CDR1 as MNHEY and CDR2 as SMNVEV (reference sequence). Trimming removed 4 bases from V and 5 bases from J, with 9 bases in between. The CDR3 is 13 amino acids. The CDR3 loop reads CASSSYRRNTIYF. The CDR3 DNA reads TGTGCCAGCAGTTCTTACAGGAGAAACACCATATATTTT.

This clone has a single count. The chain joins TRBV10-3 to TRBJ1-2, with 7 bases aligning to TRBD1. CDR1 and CDR2 from the germline V gene are ENHRY and SYGVKD. J was trimmed by 7 bases and V by 6 bases; bases with no gene match: 8. This CDR3 contains 13 residues. CDR3 bases: TGTGCCATCAGGGGGACAGAGGGAGGTGGCTACACCTTC. Residues: CAIRGTEGGGYTF.

V gene TRBV9 combines with J gene TRBJ2-5; D is unclear. V shed 2 bases and J shed 0 bases, with 5 bases lying between them. Per germline, CDR1 SGDLS and CDR2 YYNGEE. There are 13 residues in the CDR3. This CDR3 is CASSVMYQETQYF. In DNA, the CDR3 is TGTGCCAGCAGCGTTATGTACCAAGAGACCCAGTACTTC.

This rearrangement joins TRBV5-1 to TRBJ2-5, with 7 nucleotides matching TRBD2. The CDR3 loop spans 16 amino acids. Per germline, CDR1 SGHRS and CDR2 YFSETQ. The V and J ends lost 3 bases and 8 bases, in that order; junction bases with no gene match: 16. CDR3 loop: CASSSGGGPDRRTQYF. The DNA for the CDR3 is TGCGCCAGCAGCTCGGGGGGAGGGCCCGACCGTAGAACCCAGTACTTC.

The chain has TRBV27 and TRBJ2-3; TRBD2 matches 12 bases. V trimming: 8 bases; J trimming: 2 bases; junction bases outside the gene matches: 5. The CDR3 runs to 15 residues. Germline V gene data show CDR1 as MNHEY and CDR2 as SMNVEV (reference sequence). CDR3 DNA: TGTGCCAGCGCGACTAGCGGGGGCCCCACAGATACGCAGTATTTT. Residues: CASATSGGPTDTQYF.

This CDR3 reads CASSLNSGGGTDTQYF. The CDR3 coding sequence is TGTGCCAGCAGCTTAAATAGCGGGGGGGGCACAGATACGCAGTATTTT. V gene TRBV7-2 combines with J gene TRBJ2-3; 11 bases are shared with TRBD2. The CDR3 is 16 residues long. V was pared by 2 bases and J by 1 base, with 2 bases of the junction left unmatched. CDR1 and CDR2 from the germline V gene are SGHTA and FQGNSA.

The chain couples TRBV18 to TRBJ1-2; D is perhaps TRBD1 (5 bases). The CDR3 contains 15 residues. Trimming shortened V by 2 bases and J by 2 bases, and 12 bases separated the two germline ends. Germline V lookup: CDR1 KGHSH, CDR2 LQKENI. CDR3 in amino acids: CASSPTDGGNYGYTF. Here the CDR3 DNA reads TGTGCCAGCTCACCAACCGATGGGGGGAACTATGGCTACACCTTC.